The rows below give T cell receptor beta chains drawn from one sample of a study of shared clonotypes between healthy human individuals. The method was immunoSEQ multiplex PCR; TCRdb's version includes in-frame clones alone and lacks a portion of them. Of about 530,000 clones listed, 75% to 80% are singletons. Material: PBMCs. All receptors come from a woman aged 40 to 49 in good health. Some clones in this sample may be carry-over from other donors' samples. CDR3s include the opening cysteine and the closing phenylalanine or tryptophan. D genes are given only for firm matches. Clone size is given for some rows only: seen once, a few or many times, or a class if the clone is expanded.

V,J,size,D,DNA,CDR3
TRBV5-6,TRBJ2-5,once,TRBD1,TGTGCCAGCAGCTCCCCAAGAGGGGACAGGGGGGAGGAGACCCAGTACTTC,CASSSPRGDRGEETQYF
TRBV5-5,TRBJ2-5,NA,TRBD2,TGTGCCAGCAGCTTGGCCTTTACCCGACGACTAGCGGGAGGTGAGACCCAGTACTTC,CASSLAFTRRLAGGETQYF
TRBV6-1,TRBJ2-5,NA,TRBD2,TGTGCCAGCATCCTCAGCGGGAGGGAAGAGACCCAGTACTTC,CASILSGREETQYF
TRBV7-2,TRBJ2-3,once,TRBD2,TGTGCCAGCCTTCCCCTCACTACCGGGACTAGCCCCGATACGCAGTATTTT,CASLPLTTGTSPDTQYF
TRBV9,TRBJ2-1,NA,NA,TGTGCCAGCAGCGTGTACGGGACTGAGGACAATGAGCAGTTCTTC,CASSVYGTEDNEQFF
TRBV6-5,TRBJ2-7,NA,TRBD1,TGTGCCAGCAGTTTTAGGGGGCGGCGGTCTTCCTACGAGCAGTACTTC,CASSFRGRRSSYEQYF
TRBV4-1,TRBJ2-1,NA,NA,TGCGCCAGCAGCCAAGACACCCCCGAGGTAAGCTACAATGAGCAGTTCTTC,CASSQDTPEVSYNEQFF
TRBV9,TRBJ1-1,NA,TRBD1,TGTGCCAGCAGCTTCGGGACAGGGGCGCACACTGAAGCTTTCTTT,CASSFGTGAHTEAFF
TRBV7-2,TRBJ2-2,NA,NA,TGTGCCAGCAGCTTGATTTTGGCGGACGGGGAGCTGTTTTTT,CASSLILADGELFF
TRBV7-7,TRBJ2-2,many,NA,TGTGCCAGCAGCTTCAGGGACGGGACCGGGGAGCTGTTTTTT,CASSFRDGTGELFF
TRBV29-1,TRBJ2-1,NA,NA,TGCAGCGTTCATTCTGAGGTTGGCAATGAGCAGTTCTTC,CSVHSEVGNEQFF
TRBV6-1,TRBJ2-7,NA,TRBD1,TGTGCCACGCTTGGGGAAGACAGGGGCTGGTACGAGCAGTACTTC,CATLGEDRGWYEQYF
TRBV27,TRBJ2-7,once,NA,TGTGCCAGCAGTTCCGGGGTGGATGAGCAGTACTTC,CASSSGVDEQYF
TRBV30,TRBJ2-7,NA,NA,TGTGCCTGGAGCGCTGGGGCCGAGCAGTACTTC,CAWSAGAEQYF
TRBV30,TRBJ2-3,once,TRBD1,TGTGCCTGGCATATCTCCATGGGAACAGGGGAGTTTACGCAGTATTTT,CAWHISMGTGEFTQYF
TRBV28,TRBJ2-1,NA,TRBD1,TGTGCCAGCAGTTTCCTGGACAGGGACAAAAGTGAGCAGTTCTTC,CASSFLDRDKSEQFF
TRBV25-1,TRBJ1-2,NA,NA,TGTGCCAGCAGTGAATTTGGGCTTAACTATGGCTACACCTTC,CASSEFGLNYGYTF
TRBV11-3,TRBJ2-1,many,TRBD2,TGTGCCAGCAGCCCGACTAGCTGGAGCTACAATGAGCAGTTCTTC,CASSPTSWSYNEQFF
TRBV5-6,TRBJ2-1,NA,NA,TGTGCCAGCAGCTTGCGGGGTGGAGATGAGCAGTTCTTC,CASSLRGGDEQFF
TRBV28,TRBJ1-1,NA,TRBD1,TGTGCCAGCAGTACCACAGGGGGAGTGAACACTGAAGCTTTCTTT,CASSTTGGVNTEAFF
TRBV5-4,TRBJ1-1,once,TRBD1,TGTGCCAGCAGCTTTGGGACAGGGGGGTTGACTGAAGCTTTCTTT,CASSFGTGGLTEAFF
TRBV27,TRBJ1-2,NA,TRBD1,TGTGCCAGCACCAAGGACAGGGCAGGAGGCTACACCTTC,CASTKDRAGGYTF
TRBV5-1,TRBJ2-2,NA,TRBD1,TGCGCCAGCAGGACAGGGGGTACCGGGGAGCTGTTTTTT,CASRTGGTGELFF
TRBV11-1,TRBJ1-1,NA,TRBD1,TGTGCCAGCAGCCGACAGGGGGGGAACACTGAAGCTTTCTTT,CASSRQGGNTEAFF
TRBV18,TRBJ1-5,NA,NA,TGTGCCAGCTCAGAATATTCGGATAGCAATCAGCCCCAGCATTTT,CASSEYSDSNQPQHF
TRBV6-5,TRBJ2-2,NA,TRBD1,TGTGCCAGCTTTAGGACAGGGAGCACCGGGGAGCTGTTTTTT,CASFRTGSTGELFF
TRBV30,TRBJ2-3,NA,TRBD2,TGTGCCTGGAGTGTACCCCTAGCGGGGCGAAGAGATACGCAGTATTTT,CAWSVPLAGRRDTQYF
TRBV7-2,TRBJ2-3,NA,NA,TGTGCCAGCAGCACACGCAGGGTAGATACGCAGTATTTT,CASSTRRVDTQYF
TRBV5-3,TRBJ2-1,NA,NA,TGTGCCAGAAGCTTTGGGACTCCTTGGGGGGCCGCCTACAATGAGCAGTTCTTC,CARSFGTPWGAAYNEQFF
TRBV10-3,TRBJ1-2,NA,NA,TGTGCCACAGCGGCGGGGAGGCTTCAGGACTATGGCTACACCTTC,CATAAGRLQDYGYTF
TRBV6-5,TRBJ2-3,NA,NA,TGTGCCAGCAGTTACTTGAGCCACGAGACGCAGTATTTT,CASSYLSHETQYF
TRBV2,TRBJ1-2,NA,NA,TGTGCCAGCAGTGCTGGCAGGCTAAATCCCTATGGCTACACCTTC,CASSAGRLNPYGYTF
TRBV19,TRBJ1-5,NA,NA,TGTGCCAGTAGCCCTCCGGAGCGGGGGCAGCCCCAGCATTTT,CASSPPERGQPQHF
TRBV10-3,TRBJ2-2,NA,NA,TGTGCCATCAGTGAGATCCCGGGGAATTCCGGGGAGCTGTTTTTT,CAISEIPGNSGELFF
TRBV7-9,TRBJ1-1,few,NA,TGTGCCAGCAGCCAAGGCAGGGGAGGGATGAACACTGAAGCTTTCTTT,CASSQGRGGMNTEAFF
TRBV7-9,TRBJ1-1,NA,TRBD1,TGTGCCAGCAGCCCCACAGGGGGCTGGATCACTGAAGCTTTCTTT,CASSPTGGWITEAFF
TRBV10-3,TRBJ1-2,NA,NA,TGTGCCACCATTTCTACGCCGGACAGTAGTGCGGGTGGCTACACCTTC,CATISTPDSSAGGYTF
TRBV9,TRBJ1-1,NA,NA,TGTGCCAGCAGCGTAAGGAGTAACACTGAAGCTTTCTTT,CASSVRSNTEAFF
TRBV7-2,TRBJ2-1,NA,NA,TGTGCCAGCAGCCAGCGGAAAAGCTCCTACAATGAGCAGTTCTTC,CASSQRKSSYNEQFF
TRBV11-3,TRBJ2-1,NA,NA,TGTGCCAGCAGCTTGCTAGCAGACAATGAGCAGTTCTTC,CASSLLADNEQFF
TRBV5-1,TRBJ1-2,NA,NA,TGCGCCAGCAGCTTGTTTGTCCCAGCGACCCCCGACTATGGCTACACCTTC,CASSLFVPATPDYGYTF
TRBV4-1,TRBJ2-1,NA,NA,TGCGCCAGCAGCCAAGAGGGAGAGCAGTTCTTC,CASSQEGEQFF
TRBV29-1,TRBJ2-6,few,NA,TGCAGCGTTGATGATGGCTCTGGGGCCAACGTCCTGACTTTC,CSVDDGSGANVLTF
TRBV18,TRBJ2-1,NA,TRBD2,TGTGCCAGCTCACTCAGCGCCCTAAGCGGGAGGGCCCATGAGCAGTTCTTC,CASSLSALSGRAHEQFF
TRBV27,TRBJ1-1,NA,NA,TGTGCCAGCAGCCCCATGATGGGGGGGAGAACTGAAGCTTTCTTT,CASSPMMGGRTEAFF
TRBV28,TRBJ1-5,NA,NA,TGTGCCAGCAGTGTAGAAGGGGGGCAATATAGCAATCAGCCCCAGCATTTT,CASSVEGGQYSNQPQHF
TRBV27,TRBJ2-7,NA,NA,TGTGCCAGCAGTTTAAAGTCAGACCGCTACGAGCAGTACTTC,CASSLKSDRYEQYF
TRBV28,TRBJ2-7,NA,NA,TGTGCCAGCAGCTCCGACTTTACCGGGACCTACGAGCAGTACTTC,CASSSDFTGTYEQYF
TRBV29-1,TRBJ1-1,NA,NA,TGCAGCGTTGGACAACCTAACACTGAAGCTTTCTTT,CSVGQPNTEAFF
TRBV5-1,TRBJ2-1,NA,NA,TGCGCCAGCAGCTTAACGACGTCAACCGCGTACAATGAGCAGTTCTTC,CASSLTTSTAYNEQFF